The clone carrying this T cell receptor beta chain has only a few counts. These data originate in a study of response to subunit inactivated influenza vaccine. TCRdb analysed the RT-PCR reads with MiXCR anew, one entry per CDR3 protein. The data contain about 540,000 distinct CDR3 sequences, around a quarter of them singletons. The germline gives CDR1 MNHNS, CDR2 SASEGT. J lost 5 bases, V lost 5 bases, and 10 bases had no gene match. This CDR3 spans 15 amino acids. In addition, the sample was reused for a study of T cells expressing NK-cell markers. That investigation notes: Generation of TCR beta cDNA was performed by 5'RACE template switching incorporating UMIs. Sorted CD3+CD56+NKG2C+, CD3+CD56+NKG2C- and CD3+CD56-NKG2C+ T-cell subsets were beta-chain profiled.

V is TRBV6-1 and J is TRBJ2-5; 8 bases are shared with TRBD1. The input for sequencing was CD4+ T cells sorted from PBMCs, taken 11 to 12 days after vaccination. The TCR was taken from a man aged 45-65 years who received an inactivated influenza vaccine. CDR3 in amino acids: CASSRYGQGRETQYF. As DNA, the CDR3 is TGTGCCAGCAGTAGATACGGACAGGGAAGGGAGACCCAGTACTTC.